This TCR beta chain was recorded in a study of T cell repertoires in cytomegalovirus infection. Study background: HLA-C-restricted CMV epitopes, recently identified, and well-studied HLA-B-restricted ones were used by the study. Indicated by public TCR beta signatures were CMV infection and matching HLA type. Study-wide results and caveats: Clonotype analysis showed dominance of the ex vivo response by HLA-C-restricted CMV-specific TCR beta clonotypes.

V was pared by 2 bases and J by 2 bases, with 9 bases between. CDR3 length equals 14 residues. The germline CDR1 and CDR2 sequences are SGHTA and FQGNSA. TCRdb recomputed calls from the reads with MiXCR, one row per CDR3 protein. The sample consists of about 310,000 distinct CDR3 sequences, 20% to 30% of them appearing once. This clonotype was recorded at least ten times. The antigen is unknown. This sample comprised cultured PBMCs, obtained from culture after CMV antigen stimulation. The TCR comes from a human donor in good health (CMV status not recorded). Some clones in this sample may be carry-over from other donors' samples. The V gene is TRBV7-2, the J gene TRBJ2-5, with D hard to call. The CDR3 protein is CASSLLGRQETQYF. DNA of the CDR3: TGTGCCAGCAGCTTACTCGGCAGACAAGAGACCCAGTACTTC. The full variable domain, with the rest looked up from reference TRBV7-2 and TRBJ2-5, is GAGVSQSPSNKVTEKGKDVELRCDPISGHTALYWYRQSLGQGLEFLIYFQGNSAPDKSGLPSDRFSAERTGGSVSTLTIQRTQQEDSAVYLCASSLLGRQETQYFGPGTRLLVL.